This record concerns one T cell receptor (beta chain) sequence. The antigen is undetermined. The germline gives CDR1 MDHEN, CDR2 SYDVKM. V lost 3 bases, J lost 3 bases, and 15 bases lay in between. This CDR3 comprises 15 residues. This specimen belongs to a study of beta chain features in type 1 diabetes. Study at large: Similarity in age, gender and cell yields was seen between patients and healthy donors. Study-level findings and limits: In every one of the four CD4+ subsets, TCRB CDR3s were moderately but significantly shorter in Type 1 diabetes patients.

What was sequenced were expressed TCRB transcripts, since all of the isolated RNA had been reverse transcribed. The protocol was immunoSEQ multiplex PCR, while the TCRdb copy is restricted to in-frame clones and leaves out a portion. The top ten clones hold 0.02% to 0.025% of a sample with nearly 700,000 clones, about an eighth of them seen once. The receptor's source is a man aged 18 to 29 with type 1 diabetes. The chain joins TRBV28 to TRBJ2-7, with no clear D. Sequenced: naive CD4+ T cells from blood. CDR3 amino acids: CASSFQDRQSYEQYF. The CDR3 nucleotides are TGTGCCAGCAGTTTCCAGGACCGTCAGAGCTACGAGCAGTACTTC.